In its sample, the clone carrying this T cell receptor beta chain was seen once. The antigen remains unidentified. The entry originates in a study of cytomegalovirus exposure and HLA in healthy donors. Whole-study context: Earlier sequencing of 150 million to 200 million T cells yielded under 120 million unique TCR beta sequences. Out of fewer than 400 genotyped donors, 81% belonged to the Caucasian-associated ancestry cluster.

With 60 Vbeta and 13 Jbeta primers, the PCR was carried out. This table comes from immunoSEQ multiplex PCR, and its TCRdb copy is limited to in-frame clones, with some not included. The sample holds 87,000 or so clones; 60% to 85% are singletons and the top ten take 4.5% to 6%. Study-wide results and limits: There were a few CMV-associated chains whose specificity for CMV antigens was confirmed in vitro.

The CDR3 runs 15 residues. The germline V and J ends were trimmed by 3 bases and 6 bases, with 16 bases remaining between them. Germline CDR1 SGHRS, CDR2 YFSETQ. The chain joins TRBV5-1 to TRBJ2-1, with D perhaps TRBD2 (5 bases). The sequenced sample consisted of PBMCs. This sequence originates from a woman in her thirties or forties in good health and CMV-seronegative. The CDR3 DNA follows: TGCGCCAGCAGCTCCCCCCATTCGGGGTCCAATGAGCAGTTCTTC. Amino acids: CASSSPHSGSNEQFF.